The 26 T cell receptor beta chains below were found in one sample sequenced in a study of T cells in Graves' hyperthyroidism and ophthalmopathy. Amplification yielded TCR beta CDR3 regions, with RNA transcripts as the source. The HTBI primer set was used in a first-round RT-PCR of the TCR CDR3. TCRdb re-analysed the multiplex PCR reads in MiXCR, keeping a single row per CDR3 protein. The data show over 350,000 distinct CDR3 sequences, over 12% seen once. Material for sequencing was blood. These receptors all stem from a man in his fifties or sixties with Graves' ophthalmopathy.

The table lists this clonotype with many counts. The CDR3 sequence: CASSLDSPDTGELFF. For the CDR3, the DNA is TGTGCCAGCAGTTTGGACAGTCCAGACACCGGGGAGCTGTTTTTT. The V call is TRBV12-3 or TRBV12-4, the J call TRBJ2-2, with D maybe TRBD1 (6 bases). The CDR3 loop spans 15 amino acids. Trimming shortened V by 3 bases and J by 3 bases, and 11 bases separated the two germline ends.

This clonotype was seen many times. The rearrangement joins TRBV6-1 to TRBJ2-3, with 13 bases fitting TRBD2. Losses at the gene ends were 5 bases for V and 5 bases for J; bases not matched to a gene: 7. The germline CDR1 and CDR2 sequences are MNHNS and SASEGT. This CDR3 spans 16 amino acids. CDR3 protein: CASSQGLAGAVDTQYF. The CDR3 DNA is TGTGCCAGCAGTCAAGGACTAGCGGGAGCGGTAGATACGCAGTATTTT.

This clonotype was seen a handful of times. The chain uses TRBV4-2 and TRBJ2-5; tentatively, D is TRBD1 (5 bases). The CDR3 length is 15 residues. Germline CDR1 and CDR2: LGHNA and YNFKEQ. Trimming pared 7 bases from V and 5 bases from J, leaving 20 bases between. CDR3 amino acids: CASTPPQGSRETQYF. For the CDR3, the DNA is TGTGCCAGCACCCCCCCCCAGGGAAGTCGGGAGACCCAGTACTTC.

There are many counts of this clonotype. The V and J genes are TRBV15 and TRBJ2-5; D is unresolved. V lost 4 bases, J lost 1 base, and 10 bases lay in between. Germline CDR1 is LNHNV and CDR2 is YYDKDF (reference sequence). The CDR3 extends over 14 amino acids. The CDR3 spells CATSMEHPQETQYF. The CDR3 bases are TGTGCCACCAGCATGGAGCATCCCCAAGAGACCCAGTACTTC.

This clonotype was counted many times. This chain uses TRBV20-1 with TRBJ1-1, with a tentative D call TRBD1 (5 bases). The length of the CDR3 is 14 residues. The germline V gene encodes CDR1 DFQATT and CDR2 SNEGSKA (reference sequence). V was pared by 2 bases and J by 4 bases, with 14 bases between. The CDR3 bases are TGCAGTGCTAGATTGGCAGGGAGGGTCACTGAAGCTTTCTTT. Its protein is CSARLAGRVTEAFF.

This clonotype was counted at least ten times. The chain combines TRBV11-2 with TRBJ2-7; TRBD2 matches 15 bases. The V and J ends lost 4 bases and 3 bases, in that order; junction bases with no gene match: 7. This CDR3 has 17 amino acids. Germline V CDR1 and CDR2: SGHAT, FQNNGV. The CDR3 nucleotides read TGTGCCAGCAGCTACGGACTAGCGGGAGGGCCTTTCTACGAGCAGTACTTC. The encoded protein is CASSYGLAGGPFYEQYF.

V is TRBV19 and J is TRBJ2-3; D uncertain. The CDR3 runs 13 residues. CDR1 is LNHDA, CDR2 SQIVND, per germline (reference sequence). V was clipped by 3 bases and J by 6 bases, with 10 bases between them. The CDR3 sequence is CASSISASDTQYF. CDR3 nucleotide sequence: TGTGCCAGTAGTATTTCCGCCTCGGATACGCAGTATTTT.

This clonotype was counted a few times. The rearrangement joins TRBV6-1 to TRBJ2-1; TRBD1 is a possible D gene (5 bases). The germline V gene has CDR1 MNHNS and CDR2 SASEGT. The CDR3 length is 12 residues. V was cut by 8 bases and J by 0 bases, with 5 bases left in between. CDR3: CASDSSYNEQFF. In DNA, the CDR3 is TGTGCCAGCGACAGCTCCTACAATGAGCAGTTCTTC.

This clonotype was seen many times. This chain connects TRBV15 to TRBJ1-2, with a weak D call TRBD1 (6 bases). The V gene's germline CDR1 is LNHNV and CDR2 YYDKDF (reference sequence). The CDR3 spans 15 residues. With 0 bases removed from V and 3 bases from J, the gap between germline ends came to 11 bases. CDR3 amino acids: CATSRDQGLDYGYTF. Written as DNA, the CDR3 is TGTGCCACCAGCAGAGATCAGGGGTTGGACTATGGCTACACCTTC. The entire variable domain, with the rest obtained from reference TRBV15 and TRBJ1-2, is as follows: DAMVIQNPRYQVTQFGKPVTLSCSQTLNHNVMYWYQQKSSQAPKLLFHYYDKDFNNEADTPDNFQSRRPNTSFCFLDIRSPGLGDTAMYLCATSRDQGLDYGYTFGSGTRLTVV.

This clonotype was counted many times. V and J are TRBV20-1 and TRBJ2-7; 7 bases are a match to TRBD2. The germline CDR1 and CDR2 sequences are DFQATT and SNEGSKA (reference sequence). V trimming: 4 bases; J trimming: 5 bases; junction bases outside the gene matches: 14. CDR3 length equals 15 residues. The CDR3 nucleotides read TGCAGTGCTACATCTTTTCAGCGGGACCTCCACGAGCAGTACTTC. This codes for CSATSFQRDLHEQYF.

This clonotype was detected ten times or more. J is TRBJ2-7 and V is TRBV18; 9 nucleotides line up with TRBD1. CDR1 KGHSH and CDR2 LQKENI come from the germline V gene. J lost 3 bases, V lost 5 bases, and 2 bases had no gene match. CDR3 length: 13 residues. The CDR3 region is CASSSTGGYEQYF. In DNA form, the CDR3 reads TGTGCCAGCTCATCGACAGGGGGCTACGAGCAGTACTTC.

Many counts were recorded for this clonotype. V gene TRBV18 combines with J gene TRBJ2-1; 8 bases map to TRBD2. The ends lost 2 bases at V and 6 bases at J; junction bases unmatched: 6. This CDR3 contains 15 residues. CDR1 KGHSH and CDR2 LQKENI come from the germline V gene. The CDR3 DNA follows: TGTGCCAGCTCACCAGTCCGGGAGGGCGGCAATGAGCAGTTCTTC. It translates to CASSPVREGGNEQFF.

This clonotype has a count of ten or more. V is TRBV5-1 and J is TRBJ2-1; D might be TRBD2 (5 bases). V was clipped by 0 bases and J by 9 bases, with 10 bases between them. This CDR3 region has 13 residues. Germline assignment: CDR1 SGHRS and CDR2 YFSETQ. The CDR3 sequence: CASSLGSVPEQFF. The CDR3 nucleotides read TGCGCCAGCAGCTTGGGTAGCGTCCCTGAGCAGTTCTTC.

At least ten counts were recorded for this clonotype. The CDR3 DNA reads TGTGCCAGCAGCTTGGGGACAGGGGAAAGAGATGGCTACACCTTC. Translating gives CASSLGTGERDGYTF. This sequence joins TRBV5-4 and TRBJ1-2, with 9 positions matching TRBD1. Trimming cost V 0 bases and J 6 bases; bases outside gene matches: 6. The germline V gene has CDR1 SGHNT and CDR2 YYREEE (reference sequence). The CDR3 is made up of 15 amino acids.

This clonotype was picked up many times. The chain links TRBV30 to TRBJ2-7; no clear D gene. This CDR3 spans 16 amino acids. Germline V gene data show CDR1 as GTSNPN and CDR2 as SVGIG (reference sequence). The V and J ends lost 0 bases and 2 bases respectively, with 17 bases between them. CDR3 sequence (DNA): TGTGCCTGGAGTGTACGGCACGGTCTAGGGACCTACGAGCAGTACTTC. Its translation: CAWSVRHGLGTYEQYF.

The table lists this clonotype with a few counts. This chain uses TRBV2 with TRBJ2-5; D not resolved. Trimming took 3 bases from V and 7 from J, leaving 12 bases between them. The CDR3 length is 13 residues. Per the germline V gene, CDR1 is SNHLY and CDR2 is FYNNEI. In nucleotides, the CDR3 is TGTGCCAGCAGTGAGCGTGGGTTCGCGACCCAGTACTTC. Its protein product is CASSERGFATQYF.

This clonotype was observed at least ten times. CDR3 sequence (DNA): TGTGCCAGCAGTTTAAGAAGGCTTGGCACCGGGGAGCTGTTTTTT. This sequence encodes CASSLRRLGTGELFF. The rearrangement uses TRBV12-3 or TRBV12-4 and TRBJ2-2; D unclear. V was cut by 2 bases and J by 4 bases, with 11 bases left in between. The CDR3 sequence is 15 residues long.

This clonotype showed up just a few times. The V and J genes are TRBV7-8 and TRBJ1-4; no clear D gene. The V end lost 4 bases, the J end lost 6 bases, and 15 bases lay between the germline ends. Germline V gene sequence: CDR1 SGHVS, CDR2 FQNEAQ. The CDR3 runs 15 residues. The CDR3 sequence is CASSSQSGGDEKLFF. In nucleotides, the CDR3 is TGTGCCAGCAGCTCCCAGTCCGGTGGGGATGAAAAACTGTTTTTT.

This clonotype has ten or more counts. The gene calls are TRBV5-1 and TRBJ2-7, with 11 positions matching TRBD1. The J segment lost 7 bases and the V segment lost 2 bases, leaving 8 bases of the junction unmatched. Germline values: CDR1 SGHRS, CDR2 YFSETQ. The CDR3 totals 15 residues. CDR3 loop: CASSFYGQGAREQYF. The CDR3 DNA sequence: TGCGCCAGCAGCTTCTACGGACAGGGGGCGAGGGAGCAGTACTTC.

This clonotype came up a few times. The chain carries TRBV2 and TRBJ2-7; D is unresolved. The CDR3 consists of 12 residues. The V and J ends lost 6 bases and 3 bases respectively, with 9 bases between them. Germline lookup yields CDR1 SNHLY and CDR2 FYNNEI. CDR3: CASREVRYEQYF. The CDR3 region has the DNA TGTGCCAGCAGAGAGGTACGCTACGAGCAGTACTTC.

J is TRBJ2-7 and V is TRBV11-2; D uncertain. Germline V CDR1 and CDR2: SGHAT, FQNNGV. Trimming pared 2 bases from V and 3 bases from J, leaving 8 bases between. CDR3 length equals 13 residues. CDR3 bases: TGTGCCAGCAGCTTACCACCTAACTACGAGCAGTACTTC. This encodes CASSLPPNYEQYF.

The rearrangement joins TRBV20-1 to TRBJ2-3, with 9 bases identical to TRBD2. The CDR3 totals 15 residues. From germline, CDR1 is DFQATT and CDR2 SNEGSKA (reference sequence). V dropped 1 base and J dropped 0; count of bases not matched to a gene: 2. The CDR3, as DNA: TGCAGTGCTAGAGGACTAGCGGTTAGCACAGATACGCAGTATTTT. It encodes CSARGLAVSTDTQYF.

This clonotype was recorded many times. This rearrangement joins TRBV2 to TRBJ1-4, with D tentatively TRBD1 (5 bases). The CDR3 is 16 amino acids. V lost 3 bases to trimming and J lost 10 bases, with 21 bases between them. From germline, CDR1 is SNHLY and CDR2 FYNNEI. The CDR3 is CASSDLRGVTMRKLFF. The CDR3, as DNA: TGTGCCAGCAGTGACCTTCGGGGGGTTACAATGAGAAAACTGTTTTTT.

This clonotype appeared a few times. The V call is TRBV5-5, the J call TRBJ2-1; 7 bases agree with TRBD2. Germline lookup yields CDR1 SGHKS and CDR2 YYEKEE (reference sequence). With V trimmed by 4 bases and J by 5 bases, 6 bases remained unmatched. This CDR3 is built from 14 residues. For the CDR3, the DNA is TGTGCCAGCAGCCACCGGGACTACGACAATGAGCAGTTCTTC. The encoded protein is CASSHRDYDNEQFF.

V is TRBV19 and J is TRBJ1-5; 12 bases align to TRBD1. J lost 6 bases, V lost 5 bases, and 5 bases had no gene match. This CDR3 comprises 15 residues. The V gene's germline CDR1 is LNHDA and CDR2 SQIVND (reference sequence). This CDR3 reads CASSDRDRGRQPQHF. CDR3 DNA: TGTGCCAGTAGTGACCGGGACAGGGGGCGTCAGCCCCAGCATTTT.

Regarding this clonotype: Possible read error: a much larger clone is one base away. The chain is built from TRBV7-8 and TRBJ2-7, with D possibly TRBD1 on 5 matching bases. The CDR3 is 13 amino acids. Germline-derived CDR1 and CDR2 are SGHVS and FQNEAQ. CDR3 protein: CASSRARQYEQCF. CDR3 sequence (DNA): TGTGCCAGCAGCCGCGCAAGACAGTACGAGCAGTGCTTC.